This T cell receptor beta chain comes out of a study of cytomegalovirus exposure and HLA in healthy donors. Primers for the PCR totalled 60 Vbeta and 13 Jbeta. This table comes from immunoSEQ multiplex PCR, and its TCRdb copy is limited to in-frame clones, with some not included. Of tens of thousands of clones listed, roughly 79% were seen once; the top ten hold about 3.8%. The CDR3 is 15 amino acids. Germline V gene sequence: CDR1 LGHNA, CDR2 YSLEER. Unmatched junction bases numbered 4, after V lost 0 bases and J lost 5 bases. Sequences were obtained from PBMCs. The clonotype was recovered from a woman aged 40 to 49 in good health and CMV-seronegative. The chain employs TRBV4-3 and TRBJ2-7; 10 positions agree with TRBD1. CDR3 amino acids: CASSQDSGTGDEQYF. DNA of the CDR3: TGCGCCAGCAGCCAAGACTCCGGGACAGGGGACGAGCAGTACTTC.